This T cell receptor (beta chain) was identified in a study of Ad26.COV2.S vaccination and SARS-CoV-2 variants. Treatment in this sample: 15 to 20 received Ad26.COV2.S at low or high dose, single or two shots; roughly five received placebo; per-sample allocation not given. Day 63 following the first vaccine or placebo injection was when the samples were taken. As its vector, the vaccine had Ad26, which expressed Wuhan-strain SARS-CoV-2 spike. Sequencing used immunoSEQ multiplex PCR; TCRdb keeps in-frame clones, though not all of them. The repertoire holds some 410,000 clones, with over 80% as singletons. Germline assignment: CDR1 SGDLS and CDR2 YYNGEE. The junction had 4 bases not matched to a gene; V was cut back by 2 bases and J by 0 bases. The CDR3 has 15 amino acids.

V and J are TRBV9 and TRBJ1-1; 7 bases are a match to TRBD1. Sequences were derived from peripheral blood, sampled in a trial of Ad26.COV2.S vaccine versus placebo. The clonotype originates from a person between 18 and 65 years old who received the Ad26.COV2.S COVID-19 vaccine or a placebo. As DNA, the CDR3 is TGTGCCAGCAGCGTCACAGGGGACCTGAACACTGAAGCTTTCTTT. Translated: CASSVTGDLNTEAFF.